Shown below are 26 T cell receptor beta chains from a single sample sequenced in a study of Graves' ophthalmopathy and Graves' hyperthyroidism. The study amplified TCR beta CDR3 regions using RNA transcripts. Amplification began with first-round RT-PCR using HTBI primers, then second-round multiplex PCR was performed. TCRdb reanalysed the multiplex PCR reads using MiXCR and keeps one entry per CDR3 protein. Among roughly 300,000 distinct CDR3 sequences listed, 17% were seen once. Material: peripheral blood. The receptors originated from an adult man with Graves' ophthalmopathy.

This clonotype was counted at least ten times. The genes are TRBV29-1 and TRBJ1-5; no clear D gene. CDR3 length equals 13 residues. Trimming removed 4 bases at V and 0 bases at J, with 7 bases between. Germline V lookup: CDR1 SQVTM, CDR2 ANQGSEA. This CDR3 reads CSVVTGSNQPQHF. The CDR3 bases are TGCAGCGTTGTGACGGGTAGCAATCAGCCCCAGCATTTT.

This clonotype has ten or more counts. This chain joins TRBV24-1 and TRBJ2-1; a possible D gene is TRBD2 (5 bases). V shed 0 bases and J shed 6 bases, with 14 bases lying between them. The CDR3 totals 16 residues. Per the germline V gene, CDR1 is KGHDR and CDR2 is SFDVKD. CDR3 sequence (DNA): TGTGCCACCAGTGATTTGCAGCACGGGAAGATCAATGAGCAGTTCTTC. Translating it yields CATSDLQHGKINEQFF.

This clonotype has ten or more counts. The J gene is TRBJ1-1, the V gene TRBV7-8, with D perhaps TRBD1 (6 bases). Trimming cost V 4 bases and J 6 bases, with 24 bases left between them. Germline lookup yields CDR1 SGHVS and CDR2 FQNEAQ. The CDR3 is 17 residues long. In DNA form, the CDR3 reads TGTGCCAGCAGCTCCAGCGGCGGAGGGGGTAGTATTCCTGAAGCTTTCTTT. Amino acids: CASSSSGGGGSIPEAFF. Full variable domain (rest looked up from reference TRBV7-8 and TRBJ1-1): GAGVSQSPRYKVAKRGQDVALRCDPISGHVSLFWYQQALGQGPEFLTYFQNEAQLDKSGLPSDRFFAERPEGSVSTLKIQRTQQEDSAVYLCASSSSGGGGSIPEAFFGQGTRLTVV.

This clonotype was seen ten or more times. In DNA form, the CDR3 reads TGTGCCAGCTCCCTGACCCAGAACACTGAAGCTTTCTTT. Translation: CASSLTQNTEAFF. The V call is TRBV13, the J call TRBJ1-1, with D unresolved. Germline CDR1 is PRHDT and CDR2 is FYEKMQ (reference sequence). The CDR3 sequence is 13 residues long. Trimming shortened V by 8 bases and J by 1 base, and 11 bases separated the two germline ends.

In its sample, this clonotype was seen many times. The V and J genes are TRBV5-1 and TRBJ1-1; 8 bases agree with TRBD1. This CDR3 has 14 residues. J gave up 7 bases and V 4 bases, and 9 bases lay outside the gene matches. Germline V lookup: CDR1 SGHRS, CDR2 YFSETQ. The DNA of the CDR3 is TGCGCCAGCAGCCTAGGAGGACAGGGCGATGAAGCTTTCTTT. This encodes CASSLGGQGDEAFF.

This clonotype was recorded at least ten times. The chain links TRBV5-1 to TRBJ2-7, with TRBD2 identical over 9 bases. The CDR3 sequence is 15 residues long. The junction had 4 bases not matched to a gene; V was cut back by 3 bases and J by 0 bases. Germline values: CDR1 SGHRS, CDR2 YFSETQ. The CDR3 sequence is CASSWGSGSSYEQYF. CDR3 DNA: TGCGCCAGCAGCTGGGGTAGCGGGAGCTCCTACGAGCAGTACTTC. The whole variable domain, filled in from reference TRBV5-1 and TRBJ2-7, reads KAGVTQTPRYLIKTRGQQVTLSCSPISGHRSVSWYQQTPGQGLQFLFEYFSETQRNKGNFPGRFSGRQFSNSRSEMNVSTLELGDSALYLCASSWGSGSSYEQYFGPGTRLTVT.

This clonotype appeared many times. The CDR3 loop reads CASSQDVDSYRETQYF. The CDR3 coding sequence is TGCGCCAGCAGCCAAGACGTGGATTCCTATCGGGAGACCCAGTACTTC. V gene TRBV4-3 combines with J gene TRBJ2-5, with D unclear. From germline, CDR1 is LGHNA and CDR2 YSLEER. Trimming removed 0 bases from V and 5 bases from J, with 16 bases in between. The CDR3 totals 16 residues.

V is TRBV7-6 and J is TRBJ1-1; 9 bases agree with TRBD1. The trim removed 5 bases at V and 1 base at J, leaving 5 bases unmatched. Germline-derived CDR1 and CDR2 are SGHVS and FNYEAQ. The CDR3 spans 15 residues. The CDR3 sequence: CASSPGQGRNTEAFF. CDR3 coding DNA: TGTGCCAGCAGCCCCGGACAGGGGAGGAACACTGAAGCTTTCTTT.

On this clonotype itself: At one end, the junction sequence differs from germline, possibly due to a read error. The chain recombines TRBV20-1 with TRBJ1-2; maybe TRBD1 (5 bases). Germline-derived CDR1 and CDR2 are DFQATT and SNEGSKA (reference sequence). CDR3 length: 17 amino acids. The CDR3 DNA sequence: TGCAGTGCTAGAGATCGTCGCAGGGTCGCAGCTAACTATGGCTACAGCTTC. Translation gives CSARDRRRVAANYGYSF.

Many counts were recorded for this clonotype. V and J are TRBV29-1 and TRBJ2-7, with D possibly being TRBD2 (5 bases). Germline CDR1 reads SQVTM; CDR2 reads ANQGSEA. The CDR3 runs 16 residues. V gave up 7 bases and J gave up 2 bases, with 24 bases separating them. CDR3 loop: CSGAGGLSGRAYEQYF. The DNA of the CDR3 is TGCAGCGGCGCTGGAGGCTTAAGCGGACGAGCCTACGAGCAGTACTTC.

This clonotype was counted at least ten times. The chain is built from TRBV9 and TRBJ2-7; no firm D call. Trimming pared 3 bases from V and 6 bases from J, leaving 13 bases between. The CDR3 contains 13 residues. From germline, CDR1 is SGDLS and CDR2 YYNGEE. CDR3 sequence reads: CASSAPLSSEQYF. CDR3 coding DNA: TGTGCCAGCAGCGCTCCTCTCAGCAGCGAGCAGTACTTC.

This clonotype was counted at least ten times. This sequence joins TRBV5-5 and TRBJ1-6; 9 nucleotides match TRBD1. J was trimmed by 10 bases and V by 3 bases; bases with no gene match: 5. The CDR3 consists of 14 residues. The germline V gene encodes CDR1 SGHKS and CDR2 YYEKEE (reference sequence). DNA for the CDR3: TGTGCCAGCAGCTCCGGACAGGGGTACTCACCCCTCCACTTT. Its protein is CASSSGQGYSPLHF. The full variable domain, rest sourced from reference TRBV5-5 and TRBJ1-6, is DAGVTQSPTHLIKTRGQQVTLRCSPISGHKSVSWYQQVLGQGPQFIFQYYEKEERGRGNFPDRFSARQFPNYSSELNVNALLLGDSALYLCASSSGQGYSPLHFGNGTRLTVT.

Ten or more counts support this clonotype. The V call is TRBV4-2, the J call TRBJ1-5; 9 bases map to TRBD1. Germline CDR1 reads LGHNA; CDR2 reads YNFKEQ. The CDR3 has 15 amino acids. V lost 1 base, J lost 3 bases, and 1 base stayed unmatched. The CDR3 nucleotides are TGTGCCAGCAGCCAAGGGACAGGGGACAATCAGCCCCAGCATTTT. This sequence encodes CASSQGTGDNQPQHF.

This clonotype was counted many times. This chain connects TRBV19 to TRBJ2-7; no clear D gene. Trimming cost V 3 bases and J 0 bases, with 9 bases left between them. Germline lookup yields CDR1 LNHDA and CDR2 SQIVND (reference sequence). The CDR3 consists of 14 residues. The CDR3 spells CASSISDVSYEQYF. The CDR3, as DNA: TGTGCCAGTAGTATTTCGGACGTCTCCTACGAGCAGTACTTC.

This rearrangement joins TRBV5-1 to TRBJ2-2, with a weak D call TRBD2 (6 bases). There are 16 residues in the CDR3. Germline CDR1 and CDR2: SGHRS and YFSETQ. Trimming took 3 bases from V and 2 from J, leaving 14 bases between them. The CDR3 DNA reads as TGCGCCAGCAGCTGGGCCGGGGGAGCTAACACCGGGGAGCTGTTTTTT. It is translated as CASSWAGGANTGELFF.

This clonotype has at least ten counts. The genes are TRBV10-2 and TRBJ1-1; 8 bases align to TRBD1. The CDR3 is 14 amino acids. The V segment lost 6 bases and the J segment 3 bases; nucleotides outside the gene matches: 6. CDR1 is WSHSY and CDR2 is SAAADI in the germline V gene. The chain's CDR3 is CASREGQVYTEAFF. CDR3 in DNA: TGCGCCAGCAGGGAGGGACAGGTATACACTGAAGCTTTCTTT.

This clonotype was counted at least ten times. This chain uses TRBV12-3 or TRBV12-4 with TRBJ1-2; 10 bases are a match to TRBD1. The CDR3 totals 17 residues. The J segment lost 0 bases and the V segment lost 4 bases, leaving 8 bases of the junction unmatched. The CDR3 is CASSSGTGARANYGYTF. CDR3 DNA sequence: TGTGCCAGCAGTTCCGGGACAGGGGCCAGAGCTAACTATGGCTACACCTTC.

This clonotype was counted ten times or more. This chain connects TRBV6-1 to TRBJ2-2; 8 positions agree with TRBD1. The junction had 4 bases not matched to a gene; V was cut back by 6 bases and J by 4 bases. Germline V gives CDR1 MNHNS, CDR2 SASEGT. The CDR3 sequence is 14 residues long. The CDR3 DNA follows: TGTGCCAGCAGAGTTACAGGGGGCACCGGGGAGCTGTTTTTT. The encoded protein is CASRVTGGTGELFF.

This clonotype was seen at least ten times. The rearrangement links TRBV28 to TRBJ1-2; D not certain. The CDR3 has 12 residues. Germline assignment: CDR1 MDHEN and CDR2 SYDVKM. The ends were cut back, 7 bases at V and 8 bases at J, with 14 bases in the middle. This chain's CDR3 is CASTSETRGYTF. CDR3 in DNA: TGTGCCAGCACCTCGGAGACCCGCGGCTACACCTTC.

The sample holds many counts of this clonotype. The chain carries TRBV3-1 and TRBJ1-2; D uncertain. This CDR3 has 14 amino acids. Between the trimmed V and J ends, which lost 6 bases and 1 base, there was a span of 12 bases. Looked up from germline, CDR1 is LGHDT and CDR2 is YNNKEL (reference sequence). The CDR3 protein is CASSHPSYNYGYTF. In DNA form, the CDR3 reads TGTGCCAGCAGTCATCCCAGCTATAACTATGGCTACACCTTC.

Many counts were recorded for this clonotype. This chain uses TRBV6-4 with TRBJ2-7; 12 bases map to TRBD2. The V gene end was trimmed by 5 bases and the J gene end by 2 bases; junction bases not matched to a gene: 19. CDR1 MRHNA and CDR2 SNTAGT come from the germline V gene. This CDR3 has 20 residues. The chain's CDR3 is CASSPRASGRVKFRAYEQYF. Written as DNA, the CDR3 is TGTGCCAGCAGTCCGAGGGCTAGCGGGAGGGTGAAGTTTCGGGCCTACGAGCAGTACTTC.

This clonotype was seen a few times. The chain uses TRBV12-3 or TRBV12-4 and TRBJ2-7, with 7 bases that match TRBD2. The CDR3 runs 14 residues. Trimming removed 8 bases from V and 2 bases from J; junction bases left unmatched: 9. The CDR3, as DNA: TGTGCCAGCTCACCCGGCGGGGGAACCTACGAGCAGTACTTC. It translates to CASSPGGGTYEQYF.

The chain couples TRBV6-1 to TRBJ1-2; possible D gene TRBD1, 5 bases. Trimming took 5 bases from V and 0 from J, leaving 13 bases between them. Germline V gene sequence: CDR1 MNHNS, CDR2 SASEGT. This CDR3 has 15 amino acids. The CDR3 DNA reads TGTGCCAGCAGTATCAGACAGTCAGCTAACTATGGCTACACCTTC. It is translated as CASSIRQSANYGYTF.

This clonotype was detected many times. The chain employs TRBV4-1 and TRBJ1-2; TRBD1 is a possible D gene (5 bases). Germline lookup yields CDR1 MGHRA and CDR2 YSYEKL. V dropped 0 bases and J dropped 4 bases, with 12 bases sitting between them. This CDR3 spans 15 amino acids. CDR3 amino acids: CASSQDRGGGYGYTF. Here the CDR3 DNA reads TGCGCCAGCAGCCAAGATCGGGGGGGAGGCTATGGCTACACCTTC.

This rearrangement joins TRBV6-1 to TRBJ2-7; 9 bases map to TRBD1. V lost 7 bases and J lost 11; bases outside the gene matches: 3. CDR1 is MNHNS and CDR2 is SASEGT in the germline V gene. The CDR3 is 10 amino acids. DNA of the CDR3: TGTGCCAGCAACAGGGGGCCGGAGTACTTC. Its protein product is CASNRGPEYF.

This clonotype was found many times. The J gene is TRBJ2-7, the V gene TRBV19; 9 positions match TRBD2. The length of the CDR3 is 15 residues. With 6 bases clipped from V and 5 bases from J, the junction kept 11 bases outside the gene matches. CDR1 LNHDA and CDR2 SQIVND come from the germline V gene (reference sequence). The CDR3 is CASSWDSGRRDEQYF. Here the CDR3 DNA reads TGTGCCAGTAGCTGGGACAGCGGGAGGCGGGACGAGCAGTACTTC.